The entry below describes one T cell receptor (beta chain). Self-reported history from a screening survey and questionnaire set each donor's cohort. Among Cohort 3 donors, those recovered had two negative PCRs, clearance, or symptom resolution. The entry originates in a study of blood T cell repertoires in COVID-19. About the research overall: COVID-19 samples from acute and convalescent phases originated in the United States, Italy and Spain. Sample material is recorded as cDNA or gDNA derived from T cells, B-cell-depleted T cells, or PBMCs.

The repertoire was sequenced with immunoSEQ multiplex PCR; TCRdb's copy has only in-frame clones and lacks some. The table records over 250,000 clones, approximately 90% of them present only once. Germline loops: CDR1 LGHDT, CDR2 YNNKEL (reference sequence). CDR3 length: 13 amino acids. V lost 1 base to trimming and J lost 4 bases, with 7 bases between them. The chain joins TRBV3-1 (or the pseudogene TRBV3-2) to TRBJ1-1; D is unclear. Sequencing was done on a sample of PBMCs or T cells enriched from blood (not recorded which). The source of this sequence is a woman aged 18-30 years who had recovered from COVID-19. CDR3 region: CASSQVLATEAFF. Written as DNA, the CDR3 is TGTGCCAGCAGCCAAGTTTTGGCCACTGAAGCTTTCTTT.